Listed here are 25 T cell receptor beta chains from one sample, sequenced in a study of chemoradiotherapy in HPV16-positive cancers. TCRdb's copy holds only in-frame clones and misses some; the assay was immunoSEQ multiplex PCR. The sample has approximately 13,000 clones, approximately 86% seen once. Sequenced here: blood, sampled from a patient who underwent chemoradiotherapy. Receptor source: a human donor with HPV-associated anogenital cancer.

The CDR3 sequence: CASSRTGNTGELFF. For the CDR3, the DNA is TGTGCCAGCAGTCGGACAGGGAACACCGGGGAGCTGTTTTTT. The V gene is TRBV27, the J gene TRBJ2-2, with 7 bases matching TRBD1. The V and J ends lost 5 bases and 1 base, in that order; junction bases with no gene match: 1. The CDR3 has 14 amino acids. Germline CDR1 is MNHEY and CDR2 is SMNVEV (reference sequence).

The sample holds a few counts of this clone. The J gene is TRBJ2-5, the V gene TRBV10-3, with TRBD2 matching over 16 bases. The CDR3 is made up of 17 amino acids. Germline trimming cut 2 bases from V and 2 bases from J; bases unmatched to any gene: 2. CDR1 ENHRY and CDR2 SYGVKD come from the germline V gene. The CDR3 nucleotides are TGTGCCATCAGTGAGGGGACTAGCGGGGGGGCACAAGAGACCCAGTACTTC. Amino acid sequence: CAISEGTSGGAQETQYF.

The table lists this clone with a few counts. The chain recombines TRBV27 with TRBJ1-6, with D perhaps TRBD1 (5 bases). The CDR3 runs to 16 residues. V gave up 4 bases and J gave up 7 bases, with 17 bases separating them. CDR1 and CDR2 (germline): MNHEY, SMNVEV (reference sequence). This chain's CDR3 is CASSSPIRDANSPLHF. The CDR3 DNA reads TGTGCCAGCAGTTCTCCTATTCGGGACGCAAATTCACCCCTCCACTTT.

The chain combines TRBV6-1 with TRBJ1-2; D gene unclear. V lost 2 bases and J 3 bases, leaving 10 bases between the germline ends. The CDR3 loop spans 14 amino acids. The V gene's germline CDR1 is MNHNS and CDR2 SASEGT. The chain's CDR3 is CASSEYGSYYGYTF. DNA of the CDR3: TGTGCCAGCAGTGAATATGGGTCGTACTATGGCTACACCTTC.

This rearrangement joins TRBV18 to TRBJ1-1, with 7 positions matching TRBD1. Germline CDR1 KGHSH, CDR2 LQKENI. The CDR3 has 15 amino acids. V trimming: 0 bases; J trimming: 4 bases; junction bases outside the gene matches: 5. CDR3 DNA: TGTGCCAGCTCACCACCAGCAGGGGGGAGCACTGAAGCTTTCTTT. Residues: CASSPPAGGSTEAFF.

The chain employs TRBV5-8 and TRBJ2-1; 8 bases map to TRBD2. Germline V gene lookup returns CDR1 SGHTS and CDR2 YDEGEE. V shed 4 bases and J 6 bases; nucleotides not matched to a gene: 9. This CDR3 has 15 amino acids. In nucleotides, the CDR3 is TGTGCCAGCAGCAGAATGTACGGGACTAGCAATGAGCAGTTCTTC. This codes for CASSRMYGTSNEQFF.

This clone was seen only once. The V gene is TRBV10-2, the J gene TRBJ1-2, with D perhaps TRBD1 (6 bases). Trimming cost V 6 bases and J 8 bases, with 16 bases left between them. Germline-derived CDR1 and CDR2 are WSHSY and SAAADI. The CDR3 totals 13 residues. CDR3 residues: CASSERQEGGYTF. The CDR3 DNA follows: TGCGCCAGCAGCGAAAGACAGGAGGGGGGCTACACCTTC.

This chain uses TRBV7-2 with TRBJ2-5; possible D gene TRBD2, 7 bases. Germline CDR1 SGHTA, CDR2 FQGNSA. CDR3 size: 18 residues. With 2 bases removed from V and 5 bases from J, the gap between germline ends came to 24 bases. The chain's CDR3 is CASSLLRFAGALGETQYF. CDR3 DNA: TGTGCCAGCAGCTTATTACGGTTTGCGGGGGCCCTCGGGGAGACCCAGTACTTC.

CDR3 amino acids: CASSVATQGGSGYTF. CDR3 DNA: TGTGCCAGCAGCGTAGCTACACAGGGAGGAAGTGGCTACACCTTC. The rearrangement links TRBV9 to TRBJ1-2, with a possible D match to TRBD1 (6 bases). The CDR3 extends over 15 amino acids. V was shortened by 0 bases and J by 7 bases, with 16 bases between the two germline ends. Germline CDR1 reads SGDLS; CDR2 reads YYNGEE. Filled out from reference TRBV9 and TRBJ1-2, the complete variable domain reads DSGVTQTPKHLITATGQRVTLRCSPRSGDLSVYWYQQSLDQGLQFLIQYYNGEERAKGNILERFSAQQFPDLHSELNLSSLELGDSALYFCASSVATQGGSGYTFGSGTRLTVV.

This chain connects TRBV10-2 to TRBJ2-5, with 10 bases lining up with TRBD2. The V and J ends lost 1 base and 1 base, in that order; junction bases with no gene match: 12. Germline lookup yields CDR1 WSHSY and CDR2 SAAADI. The CDR3 contains 19 residues. The CDR3 DNA follows: TGCGCCAGCAGTGAGTACGGCCTAGCGGGGGTCCCAAGCCAAGAGACCCAGTACTTC. Translating it yields CASSEYGLAGVPSQETQYF.

This clone was seen once. This chain links TRBV2 with TRBJ2-5; maybe TRBD2 (6 bases). The V end lost 5 bases, the J end lost 6 bases, and 10 bases lay between the germline ends. CDR1 is SNHLY, CDR2 FYNNEI, per germline. The CDR3 has 12 residues. The CDR3 sequence is CASSTSTQTQYF. In nucleotides, the CDR3 is TGTGCCAGCAGTACTAGCACCCAGACCCAGTACTTC.

V gene TRBV5-1 combines with J gene TRBJ2-7; 9 positions match TRBD1. Germline V lookup: CDR1 SGHRS, CDR2 YFSETQ. The CDR3 covers 19 residues. The ends lost 2 bases at V and 4 bases at J; junction bases unmatched: 19. The chain's CDR3 is CASSFGPGQGANTVYEQYF. In DNA, the CDR3 is TGCGCCAGCAGCTTTGGTCCGGGACAGGGAGCCAACACAGTTTACGAGCAGTACTTC.

The genes are TRBV7-3 and TRBJ1-2; D call uncertain. In germline, CDR1 is SGHTA, CDR2 FQGTGA. This CDR3 spans 14 amino acids. V shed 1 base and J shed 1 base, with 7 bases lying between them. The CDR3 reads CASSLRADNYGYTF. As DNA, the CDR3 is TGTGCCAGCAGCTTAAGGGCGGATAACTATGGCTACACCTTC.

This sequence joins TRBV30 and TRBJ2-7, with D hard to call. CDR1 is GTSNPN, CDR2 SVGIG, per germline (reference sequence). The V end was cut by 3 bases, the J end by 6 bases, with 21 bases between. The CDR3 has 15 amino acids. The CDR3 sequence: CAWSDLGSFYPEQYF. For the CDR3, the DNA is TGTGCCTGGAGCGACCTCGGGTCTTTTTATCCCGAGCAGTACTTC.

J is TRBJ2-6 and V is TRBV14, with unresolved D. The length of the CDR3 is 17 residues. V gave up 0 bases and J gave up 2 bases, with 11 bases separating them. Germline values: CDR1 SGHDN, CDR2 FVKESK. The CDR3 loop reads CASSQDWTIAGANVLTF. CDR3 nucleotide sequence: TGTGCCAGCAGCCAAGATTGGACCATAGCTGGGGCCAACGTCCTGACTTTC.

V is TRBV18 and J is TRBJ1-2, with TRBD1 identical over 7 bases. Trimming at V came to 2 bases and at J to 4 bases, leaving 10 bases not matched to a gene. The CDR3 runs to 16 residues. The germline V gene has CDR1 KGHSH and CDR2 LQKENI. The CDR3 reads CASSPTRGRYGYGYTF. CDR3 coding DNA: TGTGCCAGCTCACCAACCAGGGGGAGGTACGGCTATGGCTACACCTTC.

This chain uses TRBV5-6 with TRBJ2-5, with D hard to call. The length of the CDR3 is 11 residues. V was clipped by 4 bases and J by 5 bases, with 6 bases between them. Germline V CDR1 and CDR2: SGHDT, YYEEEE. CDR3 region: CASSRGETQYF. In nucleotides, the CDR3 is TGTGCCAGCAGCCGCGGCGAGACCCAGTACTTC. The full variable domain, in which reference TRBV5-6 and TRBJ2-5 provide the parts outside the CDR3, is DAGVTQSPTHLIKTRGQQVTLRCSPKSGHDTVSWYQQALGQGPQFIFQYYEEEERQRGNFPDRFSGHQFPNYSSELNVNALLLGDSALYLCASSRGETQYFGPGTRLLVL.

J is TRBJ2-1 and V is TRBV5-1; 7 positions agree with TRBD2. CDR1 and CDR2 (germline): SGHRS, YFSETQ. The CDR3 runs to 17 residues. V lost 1 base, J lost 5 bases, and 12 bases stayed unmatched. CDR3 protein: CASSLKLSGGGNNEQFF. CDR3 nucleotide sequence: TGCGCCAGCAGCTTGAAACTGTCGGGCGGGGGAAACAATGAGCAGTTCTTC.

The chain carries TRBV28 and TRBJ2-3; TRBD1 agrees at 8 bases. The CDR3 spans 14 residues. J lost 2 bases, V lost 6 bases, and 4 bases had no gene match. Germline loops: CDR1 MDHEN, CDR2 SYDVKM. The CDR3 loop reads CASSRGQDTDTQYF. The CDR3 DNA reads TGTGCCAGCAGCCGGGGACAGGACACAGATACGCAGTATTTT. Using reference TRBV28 and TRBJ2-3 for the parts outside the CDR3, the full variable domain is DVKVTQSSRYLVKRTGEKVFLECVQDMDHENMFWYRQDPGLGLRLIYFSYDVKMKEKGDIPEGYSVSREKKERFSLILESASTNQTSMYLCASSRGQDTDTQYFGPGTRLTVL.

In its sample, this clone was seen a few times. The rearrangement joins TRBV2 to TRBJ2-7; 9 bases map to TRBD1. CDR1 SNHLY and CDR2 FYNNEI come from the germline V gene. V lost 6 bases and J lost 11; bases outside the gene matches: 14. The length of the CDR3 is 14 residues. In DNA form, the CDR3 reads TGTGCCAGCAGACCGGGACAGGGTGTAACCCTTAAGTACGTC. It translates to CASRPGQGVTLKYV.

This sequence joins TRBV7-2 and TRBJ1-1; a weak D match, TRBD1 (5 bases). The germline CDR1 and CDR2 sequences are SGHTA and FQGNSA. Trimming cost V 4 bases and J 3 bases, with 15 bases left between them. The length of the CDR3 is 15 residues. The CDR3 DNA follows: TGTGCCAGCAGCTCAAGAGGGACCATTTACACTGAAGCTTTCTTT. Translation: CASSSRGTIYTEAFF.

This clone appeared once. V gene TRBV5-6 combines with J gene TRBJ2-3, with TRBD1 matching over 9 bases. The CDR3 is 19 amino acids. The V gene's germline CDR1 is SGHDT and CDR2 YYEEEE. With V trimmed by 4 bases and J by 4 bases, 19 bases remained unmatched. The CDR3 region is CASSPALSPGQGIADTQYF. In nucleotides, the CDR3 is TGTGCCAGCAGCCCTGCTCTCTCTCCGGGACAGGGTATCGCAGATACGCAGTATTTT. The variable domain in full, completed from reference TRBV5-6 and TRBJ2-3, reads DAGVTQSPTHLIKTRGQQVTLRCSPKSGHDTVSWYQQALGQGPQFIFQYYEEEERQRGNFPDRFSGHQFPNYSSELNVNALLLGDSALYLCASSPALSPGQGIADTQYFGPGTRLTVL.

The chain recombines TRBV21-1 with TRBJ1-4. TRBV21-1 is flagged as a pseudogene. CDR3 size: 16 residues. CDR3 protein: CASSTRFCATNEKLFF. The CDR3 DNA is TGTGCCAGCAGCACGCGGTTTTGTGCTACTAATGAAAAACTGTTTTTT.

V gene TRBV29-1 combines with J gene TRBJ1-1; D may be TRBD1 (6 bases). The germline CDR1 and CDR2 sequences are SQVTM and ANQGSEA. The CDR3 is made up of 14 amino acids. The germline V and J ends were trimmed by 4 bases and 2 bases, with 14 bases remaining between them. Here the CDR3 reads CSVVDSPTNTEAFF. DNA of the CDR3: TGCAGCGTTGTGGACAGCCCCACTAACACTGAAGCTTTCTTT.

The chain is built from TRBV19 and TRBJ2-5; TRBD2 agrees at 9 bases. Per the germline V gene, CDR1 is LNHDA and CDR2 is SQIVND (reference sequence). The CDR3 runs 15 residues. Trimming took 6 bases from V and 4 from J; bases not matched to a gene: 9. CDR3 sequence (DNA): TGTGCCAGTAGAAAGGCGGGGGGGGCCCGAGAGACCCAGTACTTC. As protein: CASRKAGGARETQYF. Looking up the rest from reference TRBV19 and TRBJ2-5 gives the full variable domain: DGGITQSPKYLFRKEGQNVTLSCEQNLNHDAMYWYRQDPGQGLRLIYYSQIVNDFQKGDIAEGYSVSREKKESFPLTVTSAQKNPTAFYLCASRKAGGARETQYFGPGTRLLVL.